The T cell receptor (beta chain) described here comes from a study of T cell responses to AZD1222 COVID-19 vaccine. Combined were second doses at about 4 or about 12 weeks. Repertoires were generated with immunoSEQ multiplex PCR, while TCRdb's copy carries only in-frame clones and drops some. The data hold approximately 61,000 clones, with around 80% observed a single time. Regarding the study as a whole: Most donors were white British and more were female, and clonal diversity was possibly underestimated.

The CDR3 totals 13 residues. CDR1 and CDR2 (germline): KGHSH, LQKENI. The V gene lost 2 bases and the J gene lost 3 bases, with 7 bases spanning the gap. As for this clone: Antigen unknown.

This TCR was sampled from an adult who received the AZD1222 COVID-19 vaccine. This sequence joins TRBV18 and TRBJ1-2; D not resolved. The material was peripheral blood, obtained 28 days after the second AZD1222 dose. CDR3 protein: CASSPGNDYGYTF. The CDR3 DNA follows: TGTGCCAGCTCACCAGGGAATGACTATGGCTACACCTTC.